The 24 T cell receptor beta chains presented below share a single source sample, sequenced in a study of blood T cell repertoires in COVID-19. Only in-frame clones appear in the TCRdb table, and some are missing; sequencing was by immunoSEQ multiplex PCR. The sample lists approximately 98,000 clones, just over 85% occurring once. The specimen was peripheral blood. These receptor sequences come from a human donor in a cohort sampled during active COVID-19.

The gene calls are TRBV11-2 and TRBJ2-2; 9 bases match TRBD1. V was clipped by 2 bases and J by 5 bases; unmatched bases: 12. CDR1 is SGHAT, CDR2 FQNNGV, per germline. The CDR3 sequence is 18 residues long. This CDR3 is CASSLQYRDRAHTGELFF. The CDR3 region has the DNA TGTGCCAGCAGCTTACAATACCGGGACAGGGCACATACCGGGGAGCTGTTTTTT.

V is TRBV11-2 and J is TRBJ2-5; 14 bases fit TRBD2. The V and J ends lost 4 bases and 2 bases, in that order; junction bases with no gene match: 9. Germline V lookup: CDR1 SGHAT, CDR2 FQNNGV. The CDR3 length is 18 residues. The CDR3 DNA sequence: TGTGCCAGCAGCTCCTCCCGACTAGCGGGGGGGCAACAAGAGACCCAGTACTTC. Amino acid sequence: CASSSSRLAGGQQETQYF.

The chain employs TRBV19 and TRBJ1-2; 9 bases match TRBD1. The CDR3 is 14 amino acids. Germline V lookup: CDR1 LNHDA, CDR2 SQIVND (reference sequence). Unmatched junction bases numbered 5, after V lost 3 bases and J lost 6 bases. As DNA, the CDR3 is TGTGCCAGTAGTATGACAGGGGGAAAGGATGGCTACACCTTC. This encodes CASSMTGGKDGYTF.

The CDR3 reads CASSRPGQASYEQYF. The CDR3 region has the DNA TGTGCCAGCAGTCGTCCGGGACAGGCCTCCTACGAGCAGTACTTC. This chain connects TRBV6-6 to TRBJ2-7; 8 bases agree with TRBD1. J lost 0 bases, V lost 5 bases, and 6 bases had no gene match. CDR1 and CDR2 (germline): MNHNY, SVGAGI (reference sequence). The CDR3 spans 15 residues.

This clone came up a few times. This chain uses TRBV4-1 with TRBJ1-3; a possible D gene is TRBD1 (6 bases). This CDR3 is 15 amino acids long. Germline V gene data show CDR1 as MGHRA and CDR2 as YSYEKL. V gave up 0 bases and J gave up 8 bases, with 14 bases separating them. The CDR3 spells CASSQEDQGRDTIYF. The CDR3 coding sequence is TGCGCCAGCAGCCAAGAAGACCAGGGGAGGGACACCATATATTTT.

This clone was detected once. The V and J genes are TRBV7-8 and TRBJ1-5; no definite D call. Germline V gene sequence: CDR1 SGHVS, CDR2 FQNEAQ. V lost 2 bases and J lost 5, with 4 bases in between. The CDR3 runs to 12 residues. The CDR3: CASSLQDQPQHF. Written as DNA, the CDR3 is TGTGCCAGCAGCTTACAGGATCAGCCCCAGCATTTT. The full variable domain, in which reference TRBV7-8 and TRBJ1-5 provide the parts outside the CDR3, is GAGVSQSPRYKVAKRGQDVALRCDPISGHVSLFWYQQALGQGPEFLTYFQNEAQLDKSGLPSDRFFAERPEGSVSTLKIQRTQQEDSAVYLCASSLQDQPQHFGDGTRLSIL.

The chain is built from TRBV7-9 and TRBJ1-5, with D possibly matching TRBD1 (6 bases). Germline lookup yields CDR1 SEHNR and CDR2 FQNEAQ (reference sequence). Trimming removed 1 base from V and 7 bases from J, with 14 bases in between. The CDR3 is made up of 15 amino acids. CDR3 region: CASSLGAGVNQPQHF. CDR3 coding DNA: TGTGCCAGCAGCTTAGGAGCAGGGGTTAACCAGCCCCAGCATTTT.

The J gene is TRBJ1-1, the V gene TRBV5-4, with TRBD1 matching over 8 bases. The junction had 0 bases not matched to a gene; V was cut back by 5 bases and J by 0 bases. The CDR3 runs 13 residues. CDR1 is SGHNT and CDR2 is YYREEE in the germline V gene (reference sequence). The CDR3 loop is CASRTGVNTEAFF. The CDR3 DNA sequence: TGTGCCAGCAGGACAGGGGTGAACACTGAAGCTTTCTTT.

A few counts support this clone. The rearrangement links TRBV2 to TRBJ2-3; the match to TRBD2 covers 7 bases. J lost 5 bases, V lost 6 bases, and 11 bases had no gene match. This CDR3 is 15 amino acids long. CDR1 SNHLY and CDR2 FYNNEI come from the germline V gene. The CDR3 nucleotides are TGTGCCAGCAGCGGACAAGCGGGGTGGTTAGATACGCAGTATTTT. Amino acid sequence: CASSGQAGWLDTQYF.

J is TRBJ2-7 and V is TRBV11-2, with 8 bases identical to TRBD2. Looked up from germline, CDR1 is SGHAT and CDR2 is FQNNGV. V was clipped by 1 base and J by 3 bases; unmatched bases: 2. The CDR3 is made up of 14 amino acids. The CDR3 spells CASSLASGGYEQYF. CDR3 nucleotides: TGTGCCAGCAGCTTAGCGAGCGGGGGCTACGAGCAGTACTTC.

J is TRBJ1-1 and V is TRBV14; TRBD1 matches 8 bases. V lost 5 bases to trimming and J lost 1 base; unmatched junction nucleotides: 3. The CDR3 has 14 residues. Germline CDR1 and CDR2: SGHDN and FVKESK. CDR3 residues: CASSYGQGNTEAFF. CDR3 in DNA: TGTGCCAGCAGCTACGGACAGGGGAACACTGAAGCTTTCTTT.

The chain carries TRBV5-4 and TRBJ2-3, with D maybe TRBD2 (6 bases). The CDR3 loop spans 13 amino acids. Trimming removed 2 bases from V and 5 bases from J, with 9 bases in between. CDR1 and CDR2 from the germline V gene are SGHNT and YYREEE (reference sequence). CDR3 in DNA: TGTGCCAGCAGCTTTTTGGGAGGAGATACGCAGTATTTT. Its translation is CASSFLGGDTQYF.

V usage is TRBV5-1 and J usage is TRBJ2-7, with 8 bases lining up with TRBD1. CDR1 and CDR2 (germline): SGHRS, YFSETQ. Trimming at V came to 0 bases and at J to 3 bases, leaving 8 bases not matched to a gene. The CDR3 totals 16 residues. The CDR3 sequence is CASSLARGTGDYEQYF. For the CDR3, the DNA is TGCGCCAGCAGCTTGGCCAGGGGGACAGGAGACTACGAGCAGTACTTC.

The chain employs TRBV5-1 and TRBJ2-1; TRBD2 aligns across 11 bases. Germline V CDR1 and CDR2: SGHRS, YFSETQ. The V and J ends lost 2 bases and 0 bases, in that order; junction bases with no gene match: 1. The CDR3 extends over 16 amino acids. CDR3 in amino acids: CASSLTSGGSYNEQFF. In DNA form, the CDR3 reads TGCGCCAGCAGCTTAACTAGCGGGGGCTCCTACAATGAGCAGTTCTTC.

This clone was seen a few times. The chain has TRBV6-5 and TRBJ1-3, with D unclear. Trimming removed 0 bases from V and 2 bases from J, with 8 bases in between. The germline V gene encodes CDR1 MNHEY and CDR2 SVGAGI. There are 15 residues in the CDR3. The CDR3 nucleotides are TGTGCCAGCAGTTACTCGGCAGGAACTGGAAACACCATATATTTT. Translating gives CASSYSAGTGNTIYF.

The rearrangement joins TRBV7-6 to TRBJ1-1; D is uncertain. Germline-derived CDR1 and CDR2 are SGHVS and FNYEAQ. V was trimmed by 1 base and J by 3 bases, leaving 6 bases between them. CDR3 length: 13 amino acids. The CDR3 DNA is TGTGCCAGCAGCTTAGGCAGTTACACTGAAGCTTTCTTT. It specifies CASSLGSYTEAFF.

This clone was recorded once. The chain combines TRBV19 with TRBJ2-3; 7 bases agree with TRBD2. Unmatched junction bases numbered 8, after V lost 4 bases and J lost 4 bases. In germline, CDR1 is LNHDA, CDR2 SQIVND (reference sequence). The CDR3 has 15 amino acids. CDR3 sequence (DNA): TGTGCCAGTAGTAACGCGGGAGTCTTTCCAGATACGCAGTATTTT. Protein sequence: CASSNAGVFPDTQYF.

This chain joins TRBV24-1 and TRBJ2-1; tentatively, D is TRBD1 (5 bases). CDR1 is KGHDR and CDR2 is SFDVKD in the germline V gene. The CDR3 extends over 13 amino acids. With 9 bases removed from V and 8 bases from J, the gap between germline ends came to 16 bases. CDR3 residues: CATRLGASDEQFF. The DNA for the CDR3 is TGTGCCACCCGCCTAGGGGCATCGGATGAGCAGTTCTTC.

DNA of the CDR3: TGCGCCAGCACGCGCTACCAATACGAGCAGTACTTC. Translated, it gives CASTRYQYEQYF. This rearrangement joins TRBV10-2 to TRBJ2-7; D not resolved. V dropped 7 bases and J dropped 4 bases, with 11 bases sitting between them. Germline CDR1 WSHSY, CDR2 SAAADI. The CDR3 totals 12 residues.

This clone was seen a few times. This chain connects TRBV10-1 to TRBJ2-7, with D tentatively TRBD2 (6 bases). Germline V lookup: CDR1 WNHNN, CDR2 SYGVQD (reference sequence). The V gene lost 0 bases and the J gene lost 7 bases, with 13 bases spanning the gap. The length of the CDR3 is 14 residues. The CDR3 DNA is TGCGCCAGCAGTGAGTCAGGAGGGTCTCGGGAGCAGTACTTC. It codes for CASSESGGSREQYF.

CDR3 amino acids: CSVLGLAGDTGELFF. CDR3 coding DNA: TGCAGCGTTCTGGGACTAGCGGGAGATACCGGGGAGCTGTTTTTT. The chain has TRBV29-1 and TRBJ2-2; 14 bases match TRBD2. This CDR3 region has 15 residues. With V trimmed by 5 bases and J by 5 bases, 4 bases remained unmatched. Germline values: CDR1 SQVTM, CDR2 ANQGSEA.

This clone was observed a single time. This chain links TRBV5-4 with TRBJ2-3, with TRBD2 identical over 9 bases. V lost 3 bases, J lost 4 bases, and 12 bases stayed unmatched. CDR1 and CDR2 from the germline V gene are SGHNT and YYREEE (reference sequence). The CDR3 contains 17 residues. CDR3 in DNA: TGTGCCAGCAGCTACCATCCTGGACTAGCGTCAGCAGATACGCAGTATTTT. Its protein is CASSYHPGLASADTQYF.

V and J are TRBV7-9 and TRBJ2-1; 7 bases line up with TRBD2. V shed 4 bases, J shed 4 bases, and the junction held 10 bases outside the gene matches. Germline V gene data show CDR1 as SEHNR and CDR2 as FQNEAQ (reference sequence). The CDR3 runs to 16 residues. For the CDR3, the DNA is TGTGCCAGCAGCTACCACAGACTAGCACTTTACAATGAGCAGTTCTTC. Translated: CASSYHRLALYNEQFF.

The chain uses TRBV5-1 and TRBJ2-3; TRBD2 matches 10 bases. CDR1 is SGHRS, CDR2 YFSETQ, per germline. Losses at the gene ends were 4 bases for V and 8 bases for J; bases not matched to a gene: 16. This CDR3 comprises 17 residues. The CDR3 DNA is TGCGCCAGCAGCCAACGTGAAAGTAGCGGGGGGCAAGCTACGCAGTATTTT. Translating it yields CASSQRESSGGQATQYF.